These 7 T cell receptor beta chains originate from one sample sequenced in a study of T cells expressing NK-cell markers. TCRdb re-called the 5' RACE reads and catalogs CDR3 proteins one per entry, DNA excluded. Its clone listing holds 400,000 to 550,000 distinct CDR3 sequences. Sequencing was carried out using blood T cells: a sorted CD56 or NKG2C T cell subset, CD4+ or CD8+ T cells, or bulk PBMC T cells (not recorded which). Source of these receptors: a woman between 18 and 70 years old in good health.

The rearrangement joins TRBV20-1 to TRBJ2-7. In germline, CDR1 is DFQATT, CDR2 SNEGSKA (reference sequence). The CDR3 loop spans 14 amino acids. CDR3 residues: CSARPARVDYEQYF.

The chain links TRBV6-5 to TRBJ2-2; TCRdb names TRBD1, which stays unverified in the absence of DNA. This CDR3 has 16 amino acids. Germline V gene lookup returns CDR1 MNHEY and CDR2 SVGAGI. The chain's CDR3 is CASSYSRGGGTGELFF.

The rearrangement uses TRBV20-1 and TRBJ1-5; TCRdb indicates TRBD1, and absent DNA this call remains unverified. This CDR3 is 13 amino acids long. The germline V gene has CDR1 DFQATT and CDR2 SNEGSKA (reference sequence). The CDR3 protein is CSATAGDNQPQHF.

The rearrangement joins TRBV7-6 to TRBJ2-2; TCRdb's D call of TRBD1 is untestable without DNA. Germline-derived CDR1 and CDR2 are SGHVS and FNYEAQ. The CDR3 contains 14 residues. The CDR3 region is CASRSGVNTGELFF.

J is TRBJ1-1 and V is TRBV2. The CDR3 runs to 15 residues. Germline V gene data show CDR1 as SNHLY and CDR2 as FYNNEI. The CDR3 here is CASSEEDVRYTEAFF.

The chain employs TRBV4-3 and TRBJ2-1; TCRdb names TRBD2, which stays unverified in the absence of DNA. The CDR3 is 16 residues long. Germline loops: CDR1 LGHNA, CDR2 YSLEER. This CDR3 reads CASSQVGLAAYNEQFF.

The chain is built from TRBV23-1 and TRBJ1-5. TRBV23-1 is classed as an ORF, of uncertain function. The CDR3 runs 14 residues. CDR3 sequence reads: CASSPDYLDQPQHF.